This T cell receptor beta chain was recovered during a study of cytomegalovirus exposure and HLA in healthy donors. From germline, CDR1 is SGDLS and CDR2 YYNGEE. This CDR3 is 14 amino acids long. V lost 3 bases, J lost 9 bases, and 9 bases stayed unmatched. Study-level findings and limits: Common viral pathogens were later found to be apparently linked to several of the most significant clusters. Presence/absence analyses assumed roughly uniform sequencing depth across donors. Reported performance of the classifier showed diagnosis of cytomegalovirus status with high specificity and sensitivity. Most TCR sequences were uncommon, yet certain public TCRs appeared in many donors.

Researchers ran the PCR with 60 Vbeta and 13 Jbeta primers. Method: immunoSEQ multiplex PCR; TCRdb's copy keeps in-frame clones and lacks some. The table has 100,000 to 150,000 clones, around 70% seen once. A word on this clone: Its specificity is not known. Other DNA sequences in this specimen translate into the identical CDR3.

The sequence was obtained from a man aged 35 to 55 in good health and CMV-seropositive. The chain carries TRBV9 and TRBJ2-7; 10 bases fit TRBD2. The sequenced sample was PBMCs. The CDR3, as DNA: TGTGCCAGCAGCGGGACTAGCGGCTCTACGGGGCAGTACTTC. It yields the protein CASSGTSGSTGQYF.